Below, 7 T cell receptor beta chains from the same sample are listed, as sequenced in a study of CD8 T cells in ankylosing spondylitis. Regarding the study as a whole: Apparently characteristic of ankylosing spondylitis blood was a TCR beta motif (eight highly homologous variants).

Each CDR3 protein gets one entry after TCRdb re-called the 5' RACE reads with MiXCR. This repertoire shows 330,000 or so distinct CDR3 sequences, 7% to 9% found once; its top ten account for 13% to 15%. These receptors have no identified antigens. The sequenced sample was blood, either unsorted or a sorted T cell fraction (not recorded which). These receptors originate from a male donor with ankylosing spondylitis.

This clonotype occurred a few times. The chain couples TRBV20-1 to TRBJ2-1; D possibly corresponds to TRBD1 (7 bases). Germline CDR1 is DFQATT and CDR2 is SNEGSKA (reference sequence). This CDR3 comprises 14 residues. V dropped 1 base and J dropped 9 bases, with 16 bases sitting between them. The CDR3 DNA sequence: TGCAGTGCTAGAGTTCCTGACAGGGAGGTTGAGCAGTTCTTC. Amino acid sequence: CSARVPDREVEQFF.

This chain joins TRBV29-1 and TRBJ2-5; TRBD2 matches at 7 bases. The germline gives CDR1 SQVTM, CDR2 ANQGSEA. The CDR3 has 19 residues. Germline trimming cut 0 bases from V and 4 bases from J; bases unmatched to any gene: 20. CDR3 region: CSVEERLPSREEFLETQYF. The CDR3 region has the DNA TGCAGCGTTGAAGAGAGGCTCCCCTCTCGGGAGGAGTTCCTAGAGACCCAGTACTTC.

At least ten counts were recorded for this clonotype. The rearrangement joins TRBV19 to TRBJ1-5, with 8 positions matching TRBD1. Germline V lookup: CDR1 LNHDA, CDR2 SQIVND (reference sequence). Germline trimming cut 10 bases from V and 5 bases from J; bases unmatched to any gene: 7. The CDR3 spans 13 residues. This CDR3 is CATRDRRDQPQHF. Here the CDR3 DNA reads TGTGCCACCAGGGACAGGAGGGATCAGCCCCAGCATTTT.

This clonotype was recorded at least ten times. The rearrangement links TRBV20-1 to TRBJ2-1, with a tentative D call TRBD1 (5 bases). CDR3 size: 17 residues. The V gene's germline CDR1 is DFQATT and CDR2 SNEGSKA (reference sequence). The ends were cut back, 3 bases at V and 3 bases at J, with 21 bases in the middle. CDR3 in amino acids: CSASRQGGGYFYNEQFF. CDR3 DNA sequence: TGCAGTGCTAGCCGCCAGGGCGGCGGTTACTTCTACAATGAGCAGTTCTTC.

This clonotype was seen only a few times. The chain combines TRBV10-3 with TRBJ2-4; no definite D call. Germline V gene sequence: CDR1 ENHRY, CDR2 SYGVKD. Trimming pared 3 bases from V and 0 bases from J, leaving 9 bases between. The CDR3 spans 15 residues. CDR3 loop: CAISDPGIAKNIQYF. CDR3 bases: TGTGCCATCAGTGACCCAGGCATAGCCAAAAACATTCAGTACTTC.

This clonotype was seen many times. The chain carries TRBV7-6 and TRBJ1-1; the match to TRBD1 covers 9 bases. V dropped 5 bases and J dropped 5; count of bases not matched to a gene: 6. The length of the CDR3 is 14 residues. CDR1 is SGHVS, CDR2 FNYEAQ, per germline. The CDR3, as DNA: TGTGCCAGCAGCGGTCGGACAGGGGAAACTGAAGCTTTCTTT. Translation gives CASSGRTGETEAFF.

This clonotype was recorded at least ten times. The rearrangement joins TRBV9 to TRBJ2-5, with 9 bases fitting TRBD2. The germline gives CDR1 SGDLS, CDR2 YYNGEE. V shed 2 bases, J shed 1 base, and the junction held 3 bases outside the gene matches. CDR3 length equals 15 residues. The CDR3 coding sequence is TGTGCCAGCAGCGTGGCGGGAGGGGTCCAAGAGACCCAGTACTTC. It yields the protein CASSVAGGVQETQYF.